This T cell receptor beta chain derives from a study of cytomegalovirus exposure and HLA in healthy donors. With V trimmed by 2 bases and J by 2 bases, 5 bases remained unmatched. CDR3 size: 17 residues. Germline loops: CDR1 SGHTA, CDR2 FQGTGA. The PCR had 60 Vbeta and 13 Jbeta primers. Measured with immunoSEQ multiplex PCR; TCRdb has only the in-frame clones, and not every one. The sample shows 150,000 or so clones, 75% to 80% of them seen only once. The chain has TRBV7-3 and TRBJ2-3, with 12 bases identical to TRBD2. The sequencing input was PBMCs. This clonotype was sampled from a man aged 40-55 years in good health and CMV-seropositive. In DNA form, the CDR3 reads TGTGCCAGCAGCTTATCGGCTAGCGGGAGGGCCACAGATACGCAGTATTTT. It translates to CASSLSASGRATDTQYF.